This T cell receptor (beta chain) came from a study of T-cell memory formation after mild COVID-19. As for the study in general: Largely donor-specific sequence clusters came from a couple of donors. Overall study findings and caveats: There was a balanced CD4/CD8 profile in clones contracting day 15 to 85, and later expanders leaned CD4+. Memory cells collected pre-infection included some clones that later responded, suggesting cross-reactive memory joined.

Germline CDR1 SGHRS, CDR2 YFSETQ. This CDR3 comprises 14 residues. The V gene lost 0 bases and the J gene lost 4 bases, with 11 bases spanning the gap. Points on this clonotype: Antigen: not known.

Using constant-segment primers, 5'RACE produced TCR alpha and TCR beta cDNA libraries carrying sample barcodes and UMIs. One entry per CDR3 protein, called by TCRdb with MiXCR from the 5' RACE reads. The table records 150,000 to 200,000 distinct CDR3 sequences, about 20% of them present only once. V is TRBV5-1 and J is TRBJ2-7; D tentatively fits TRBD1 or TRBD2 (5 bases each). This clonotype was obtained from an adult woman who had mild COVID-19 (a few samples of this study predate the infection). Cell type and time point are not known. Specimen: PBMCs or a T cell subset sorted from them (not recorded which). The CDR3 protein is CASSLALEGYEQYF. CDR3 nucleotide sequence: TGCGCCAGCAGCTTGGCTCTTGAGGGGTACGAGCAGTACTTC.